What follows are 14 T cell receptor beta chains derived from one specimen sequenced in a study of T-cell memory formation after mild COVID-19. TCRdb ran MiXCR on the 5' RACE reads and lists one entry per CDR3 protein. This sample has 130,000 to 150,000 distinct CDR3 sequences; approximately 21% occur once, and the top ten carry around 2.4%. Source material: PBMCs or a T cell subset sorted from them (not recorded which). The receptors were gathered from an adult woman who had mild COVID-19 (a few samples of this study predate the infection). Cell type and time point are not known.

This clonotype was counted many times. The chain uses TRBV12-3 or TRBV12-4 and TRBJ2-3, with D unclear. V lost 6 bases to trimming and J lost 0 bases, with 4 bases between them. The CDR3 is 12 residues long. CDR3 sequence: CASSFSTDTQYF. DNA for the CDR3: TGTGCCAGCAGCTTTAGCACAGATACGCAGTATTTT.

The chain uses TRBV5-1 and TRBJ2-5; TRBD1 matches at 8 bases. With 1 base clipped from V and 2 bases from J, the junction kept 4 bases outside the gene matches. The CDR3 is 15 residues long. Per germline, CDR1 SGHRS and CDR2 YFSETQ. CDR3 DNA: TGCGCCAGCAGCTTGATGGGACAGGCACAAGAGACCCAGTACTTC. Translated, it gives CASSLMGQAQETQYF.

This clonotype came up a few times. V is TRBV5-1 and J is TRBJ1-4; perhaps TRBD1 as D (5 bases). Germline lookup yields CDR1 SGHRS and CDR2 YFSETQ. V lost 7 bases to trimming and J lost 7 bases, with 14 bases between them. The CDR3 is 13 amino acids. The CDR3 DNA reads TGCGCCAGCTCGGCGGGACCAGGTGAAAAACTGTTTTTT. Translation gives CASSAGPGEKLFF.

The chain has TRBV6-2 or TRBV6-3 and TRBJ2-7; 9 bases match TRBD1. CDR1 and CDR2 from the germline V gene are MNHEY and SVGEGT. The trim removed 7 bases at V and 3 bases at J, leaving 13 bases unmatched. The CDR3 extends over 16 amino acids. CDR3 protein: CASIMPPGTGRYEQYF. The CDR3 region has the DNA TGTGCCAGCATCATGCCCCCCGGGACAGGGCGCTACGAGCAGTACTTC.

The chain carries TRBV29-1 and TRBJ2-5, with D possibly being TRBD2 (5 bases). With 4 bases removed from V and 4 bases from J, the gap between germline ends came to 10 bases. Germline V gene lookup returns CDR1 SQVTM and CDR2 ANQGSEA. The CDR3 runs 12 residues. CDR3 nucleotides: TGCAGCGTTGCGGGGTTGGGAGAGACCCAGTACTTC. Translation gives CSVAGLGETQYF.

This chain links TRBV20-1 with TRBJ1-2, with D tentatively TRBD1 (6 bases). Trimming cost V 5 bases and J 0 bases, with 13 bases left between them. The CDR3 runs to 14 residues. The V gene's germline CDR1 is DFQATT and CDR2 SNEGSKA (reference sequence). CDR3 sequence reads: CSADPQGTNYGYTF. The CDR3 DNA reads as TGCAGTGCTGATCCACAGGGCACTAACTATGGCTACACCTTC.

This clonotype was counted only a few times. The CDR3 loop reads CSVEGPQGQWGLPFF. CDR3 sequence (DNA): TGCAGCGTTGAAGGGCCACAGGGTCAATGGGGGTTGCCTTTCTTT. The chain recombines TRBV29-1 with TRBJ1-1; maybe TRBD1 (6 bases). The V and J ends lost 1 base and 12 bases respectively, with 24 bases between them. Germline CDR1 SQVTM, CDR2 ANQGSEA. The CDR3 has 15 residues.

This sequence joins TRBV7-6 and TRBJ2-2; 12 bases align to TRBD1. V trimming: 0 bases; J trimming: 6 bases; junction bases outside the gene matches: 2. Germline V gene lookup returns CDR1 SGHVS and CDR2 FNYEAQ. This CDR3 has 16 residues. The CDR3 reads CASSLAGTGGSGELFF. The CDR3 coding sequence is TGTGCCAGCAGCTTAGCCGGGACAGGGGGCTCCGGGGAGCTGTTTTTT.

This clonotype was seen a few times. The chain joins TRBV12-3 or TRBV12-4 to TRBJ1-6, with 8 bases identical to TRBD1. There are 15 residues in the CDR3. V lost 5 bases to trimming and J lost 10 bases; unmatched junction nucleotides: 10. CDR3 sequence (DNA): TGTGCCAGCAGTCCTAGGTCAGGGGGCGAGTCACCCCTCCACTTT. This sequence encodes CASSPRSGGESPLHF.

The V call is TRBV6-1, the J call TRBJ1-2; a possible D gene is TRBD1 (6 bases). V lost 6 bases, J lost 4 bases, and 15 bases lay in between. The CDR3 extends over 14 amino acids. Germline CDR1 and CDR2: MNHNS and SASEGT. CDR3 amino acids: CASSHPGTLYGYTF. Written as DNA, the CDR3 is TGTGCCAGCAGCCACCCCGGGACACTCTATGGCTACACCTTC.

Remarks on this clonotype: The germline gene is not matched at one end of the junction; a read error may be the cause. V gene TRBV4-3 combines with J gene TRBJ1-3; D gene unclear. Per the germline V gene, CDR1 is LGHNA and CDR2 is YSLEER. There are 17 residues in the CDR3. In DNA form, the CDR3 reads TGTGCCAGCAGCCAAGAGGCCCACAGCGCGTCTGGAAACACCATATATTTT. It encodes CASSQEAHSASGNTIYF.

The chain couples TRBV9 to TRBJ1-5; D not resolved. The CDR3 sequence is 15 residues long. Germline V lookup: CDR1 SGDLS, CDR2 YYNGEE. Trimming took 0 bases from V and 4 from J, leaving 11 bases between them. CDR3 DNA sequence: TGTGCCAGCAGCGTAGGAGTACATACTAATCAGCCCCAGCATTTT. As protein: CASSVGVHTNQPQHF.

This rearrangement joins TRBV12-3 or TRBV12-4 to TRBJ1-2, with D unresolved. V was shortened by 2 bases and J by 4 bases, with 5 bases between the two germline ends. CDR3 size: 12 residues. CDR3 in DNA: TGTGCCAGCAGTTTAAACACCTATGGCTACACCTTC. It translates to CASSLNTYGYTF.

This clonotype was picked up a small number of times. The chain couples TRBV20-1 to TRBJ2-7; D possibly corresponds to TRBD2 (7 bases). The CDR3 has 15 residues. V dropped 6 bases and J dropped 5 bases, with 23 bases sitting between them. Germline V gives CDR1 DFQATT, CDR2 SNEGSKA (reference sequence). CDR3 loop: CSAHRGGSRGDEQYF. The CDR3 DNA sequence: TGCAGTGCCCATAGGGGGGGGTCTCGAGGGGACGAGCAGTACTTC.